This passage covers 5 T cell receptor beta chains from one sample sequenced in a study of blood T cell repertoires in COVID-19. This table comes from immunoSEQ multiplex PCR, and its TCRdb copy is limited to in-frame clones, with some not included. The sample has about 97,000 clones; 84% are singletons. Material: peripheral blood. All receptors come from a man aged 35 to 55 with active or convalescent COVID-19.

The gene calls are TRBV30 and TRBJ1-4, with D unresolved. Germline V gene lookup returns CDR1 GTSNPN and CDR2 SVGIG (reference sequence). The CDR3 contains 12 residues. V lost 4 bases, J lost 9 bases, and 12 bases lay in between. The CDR3 loop reads CAWTRRQKKLFF. The DNA for the CDR3 is TGTGCCTGGACCCGCAGGCAGAAAAAACTGTTTTTT.

This sequence joins TRBV10-2 and TRBJ2-2; D may be TRBD2 (6 bases). This CDR3 region has 15 residues. The V and J ends lost 6 bases and 6 bases respectively, with 17 bases between them. CDR1 and CDR2 (germline): WSHSY, SAAADI. CDR3 bases: TGCGCCAGCAGCCCCGGGAAACAGCGGGCCGGGGAGCTGTTTTTT. Amino acids: CASSPGKQRAGELFF.

This chain joins TRBV20-1 and TRBJ2-3, with D maybe TRBD2 (6 bases). CDR3 size: 15 residues. Germline CDR1 is DFQATT and CDR2 is SNEGSKA (reference sequence). The V end was cut by 3 bases, the J end by 4 bases, with 17 bases between. In DNA form, the CDR3 reads TGCAGTGCTAGTTCCGGGAGAGAGAAGGCAGATACGCAGTATTTT. It specifies CSASSGREKADTQYF.

The chain has TRBV5-1 and TRBJ2-1; possible D gene TRBD1, 5 bases. Trimming shortened V by 0 bases and J by 10 bases, and 8 bases separated the two germline ends. Germline loops: CDR1 SGHRS, CDR2 YFSETQ. This CDR3 spans 12 amino acids. The CDR3: CASSLDWGEQFF. The CDR3 region has the DNA TGCGCCAGCAGCTTGGACTGGGGCGAGCAGTTCTTC.

The V gene is TRBV3-1 (or the pseudogene TRBV3-2), the J gene TRBJ2-6; weak D call: TRBD1 (6 bases). In germline, CDR1 is LGHDT, CDR2 YNNKEL (reference sequence). Trimming cost V 5 bases and J 0 bases, with 14 bases left between them. The CDR3 covers 17 residues. This CDR3 is CASSSWDTYSGANVLTF. The CDR3 DNA is TGTGCCAGCAGCTCTTGGGACACCTACTCTGGGGCCAACGTCCTGACTTTC.